The next 24 T cell receptor beta chains were all read from a single sample in a study of blood T cell repertoires in COVID-19. Some clones are missing from TCRdb's copy, which holds only in-frame ones; the method was immunoSEQ multiplex PCR. The sample includes fewer than 350,000 clones, 70% to 90% of them seen just once. The sequencing input was peripheral blood. These TCRs come from a woman aged 50 to 60 who had recovered from COVID-19.

The chain is built from TRBV4-3 and TRBJ2-1; 11 bases are a match to TRBD2. V shed 3 bases and J 4 bases; nucleotides not matched to a gene: 5. The CDR3 runs 16 residues. Germline values: CDR1 LGHNA, CDR2 YSLEER. This CDR3 reads CASSHRLAGPYNEQFF. CDR3 DNA sequence: TGCGCCAGCAGCCATCGACTAGCGGGGCCTTACAATGAGCAGTTCTTC.

Comments on this clone: The sample carries other DNA sequences with the same CDR3. V gene TRBV7-2 combines with J gene TRBJ2-7; 12 bases match TRBD2. CDR1 is SGHTA and CDR2 is FQGNSA in the germline V gene. Unmatched junction bases numbered 4, after V lost 5 bases and J lost 2 bases. The CDR3 has 15 amino acids. The DNA of the CDR3 is TGTGCCAGCAGCCCCCGGACTAGCGGGACCTACGAGCAGTACTTC. As protein: CASSPRTSGTYEQYF.

V usage is TRBV5-5 and J usage is TRBJ1-4, with D possibly TRBD1 on 5 matching bases. This CDR3 has 15 amino acids. V shed 0 bases and J shed 4 bases, with 10 bases lying between them. Germline V gene sequence: CDR1 SGHKS, CDR2 YYEKEE (reference sequence). The CDR3 sequence is CASSLAGNHNEKLFF. In nucleotides, the CDR3 is TGTGCCAGCAGCTTGGCAGGGAACCATAATGAAAAACTGTTTTTT.

The chain uses TRBV7-3 and TRBJ2-1, with 8 bases aligning to TRBD2. The V segment lost 2 bases and the J segment 9 bases; nucleotides outside the gene matches: 3. The CDR3 is made up of 13 amino acids. Looked up from germline, CDR1 is SGHTA and CDR2 is FQGTGA. CDR3 bases: TGTGCCAGCAGCTTAGAGCGGGAGCGTGAGCAGTTCTTC. This codes for CASSLEREREQFF.

The rearrangement uses TRBV28 and TRBJ1-5; D gene unclear. CDR1 and CDR2 (germline): MDHEN, SYDVKM. The ends were cut back, 2 bases at V and 6 bases at J, with 8 bases in the middle. This CDR3 is built from 13 residues. CDR3 DNA: TGTGCCAGCAGTTTAATGAGTCGTCAGCCCCAGCATTTT. Translation: CASSLMSRQPQHF.

The J gene is TRBJ2-1, the V gene TRBV11-3; possible D gene TRBD2, 5 bases. Trimming removed 5 bases at V and 0 bases at J, with 17 bases between. The V gene's germline CDR1 is SGHNT and CDR2 YENEEA. This CDR3 region has 17 residues. The CDR3 loop reads CASSPLWSGSSYNEQFF. The CDR3 DNA reads as TGTGCCAGCAGCCCCCTCTGGTCGGGGAGCTCCTACAATGAGCAGTTCTTC.

CDR3 protein: CASSSRTGGDTEAFF. Written as DNA, the CDR3 is TGTGCCAGCAGTTCAAGGACAGGGGGGGACACTGAAGCTTTCTTT. The gene calls are TRBV27 and TRBJ1-1; TRBD1 agrees at 10 bases. J gave up 3 bases and V 4 bases, and 5 bases lay outside the gene matches. The CDR3 loop spans 15 amino acids. CDR1 is MNHEY and CDR2 is SMNVEV in the germline V gene (reference sequence).

The rearrangement links TRBV20-1 to TRBJ2-7; 9 bases fit TRBD2. V lost 3 bases, J lost 5 bases, and 8 bases stayed unmatched. The length of the CDR3 is 14 residues. Germline V gene sequence: CDR1 DFQATT, CDR2 SNEGSKA (reference sequence). As DNA, the CDR3 is TGCAGTGCTAGTCTTGCGGGAGGGGGTCACGAGCAGTACTTC. Amino acids: CSASLAGGGHEQYF.

This chain uses TRBV13 with TRBJ1-1; tentative D call: TRBD1 (6 bases). The CDR3 is 15 amino acids. The V end was cut by 5 bases, the J end by 1 base, with 14 bases between. Germline loops: CDR1 PRHDT, CDR2 FYEKMQ (reference sequence). CDR3 coding DNA: TGTGCCAGCAGCGAAGCTCAGGGGACGAACACTGAAGCTTTCTTT. Translating it yields CASSEAQGTNTEAFF. Based on the CDR3 plus reference TRBV13 and TRBJ1-1, the full variable domain is AAGVIQSPRHLIKEKRETATLKCYPIPRHDTVYWYQQGPGQDPQFLISFYEKMQSDKGSIPDRFSAQQFSDYHSELNMSSLELGDSALYFCASSEAQGTNTEAFFGQGTRLTVV.

This clone was recorded once. This rearrangement joins TRBV19 to TRBJ2-1; 10 nucleotides align to TRBD2. The CDR3 length is 15 residues. V gave up 6 bases and J gave up 6 bases; unmatched junction bases: 8. Germline V gene lookup returns CDR1 LNHDA and CDR2 SQIVND (reference sequence). The chain's CDR3 is CASRSGTSVSNEQFF. As DNA, the CDR3 is TGTGCCAGTAGATCCGGGACTAGCGTCTCCAATGAGCAGTTCTTC.

In its sample, this clone was seen once. The V gene is TRBV28, the J gene TRBJ1-2; tentative D call: TRBD1 (6 bases). V lost 8 bases, J lost 4 bases, and 8 bases lay in between. The germline CDR1 and CDR2 sequences are MDHEN and SYDVKM. The CDR3 length is 11 residues. DNA for the CDR3: TGTGCCAGCCAAGGGGGCTATGGCTACACCTTC. Protein product: CASQGGYGYTF.

A few counts support this clone. The rearrangement joins TRBV3-1 (or the pseudogene TRBV3-2) to TRBJ2-2; D not resolved. Germline loops: CDR1 LGHDT, CDR2 YNNKEL (reference sequence). Trimming shortened V by 0 bases and J by 4 bases, and 9 bases separated the two germline ends. CDR3 length: 15 residues. The CDR3 DNA is TGTGCCAGCAGCCAAGATTCTAGGAGCACCGGGGAGCTGTTTTTT. Translating gives CASSQDSRSTGELFF.

The rearrangement joins TRBV6-5 to TRBJ2-1; no reliable D call. Looked up from germline, CDR1 is MNHEY and CDR2 is SVGAGI. This CDR3 contains 13 residues. Trimming removed 2 bases at V and 9 bases at J, with 11 bases between. The DNA of the CDR3 is TGTGCCAGCAGTTACGACGGGTATAGTGAGCAGTTCTTC. Its protein product is CASSYDGYSEQFF.

The chain combines TRBV7-2 with TRBJ1-3; no clear D. Germline V lookup: CDR1 SGHTA, CDR2 FQGNSA. This CDR3 is 15 amino acids long. V lost 1 base to trimming and J lost 1 base, with 8 bases between them. CDR3 nucleotide sequence: TGTGCCAGCAGCTTAGATTCCGTGTCTGGAAACACCATATATTTT. It yields the protein CASSLDSVSGNTIYF. Together with reference TRBV7-2 and TRBJ1-3, the CDR3 gives the full variable domain: GAGVSQSPSNKVTEKGKDVELRCDPISGHTALYWYRQSLGQGLEFLIYFQGNSAPDKSGLPSDRFSAERTGGSVSTLTIQRTQQEDSAVYLCASSLDSVSGNTIYFGEGSWLTVV.

The chain has TRBV21-1 and TRBJ1-2; the table's D call of TRBD1 was not tested on the DNA. TRBV21-1 is flagged as a pseudogene. The CDR3 consists of 17 residues. Here the CDR3 DNA reads TGTGCCAGCAGCAACGGGCCCCAGGACAGCCCCCGCTATGGCTACACCTTC. Protein product: CASSNGPQDSPRYGYTF.

J is TRBJ1-6 and V is TRBV6-5, with a tentative D call TRBD1 (5 bases). The germline V gene encodes CDR1 MNHEY and CDR2 SVGAGI. CDR3 length: 13 amino acids. V lost 2 bases and J 9 bases, leaving 8 bases between the germline ends. CDR3 in DNA: TGTGCCAGCAGTTACCGGACAACTTCACCCCTCCACTTT. Its protein product is CASSYRTTSPLHF.

The chain combines TRBV29-1 with TRBJ1-1; 7 bases align to TRBD1. Germline trimming cut 4 bases from V and 1 base from J; bases unmatched to any gene: 12. The CDR3 spans 16 residues. Germline values: CDR1 SQVTM, CDR2 ANQGSEA. CDR3 sequence reads: CSVVRDSHQKNTEAFF. CDR3 sequence (DNA): TGCAGCGTTGTCCGGGACAGCCACCAAAAGAACACTGAAGCTTTCTTT.

CDR3 sequence: CASSSQLTGGGYTF. CDR3 bases: TGTGCCAGCAGCTCGCAGCTGACAGGGGGCGGCTACACCTTC. V and J are TRBV7-2 and TRBJ1-2, with TRBD1 matching over 10 bases. CDR1 and CDR2 from the germline V gene are SGHTA and FQGNSA. This CDR3 spans 14 amino acids. Trimming took 4 bases from V and 8 from J; bases not matched to a gene: 7.

The V and J genes are TRBV11-2 and TRBJ1-1; TRBD1 might be the D (6 bases). V was clipped by 6 bases and J by 1 base, with 15 bases between them. Germline-derived CDR1 and CDR2 are SGHAT and FQNNGV. The CDR3 loop spans 15 amino acids. This chain's CDR3 is CASSGQRGRNTEAFF. For the CDR3, the DNA is TGTGCCAGCAGTGGACAGAGGGGGAGGAACACTGAAGCTTTCTTT. Drawing the rest from reference TRBV11-2 and TRBJ1-1, the complete variable domain is EAGVAQSPRYKIIEKRQSVAFWCNPISGHATLYWYQQILGQGPKLLIQFQNNGVVDDSQLPKDRFSAERLKGVDSTLKIQPAKLEDSAVYLCASSGQRGRNTEAFFGQGTRLTVV.

This chain joins TRBV18 and TRBJ1-1; 10 nucleotides line up with TRBD1. The CDR3 covers 17 residues. Germline CDR1 reads KGHSH; CDR2 reads LQKENI. V dropped 6 bases and J dropped 5; count of bases not matched to a gene: 15. CDR3 amino acids: CASSPTGGEVSSTEAFF. As DNA, the CDR3 is TGTGCCAGCTCGCCGACAGGGGGCGAGGTATCTAGTACTGAAGCTTTCTTT.

The chain employs TRBV7-2 and TRBJ1-6; D unclear. This CDR3 has 14 amino acids. CDR1 and CDR2 from the germline V gene are SGHTA and FQGNSA. V was trimmed by 5 bases and J by 9 bases, leaving 14 bases between them. The CDR3 DNA reads as TGTGCCAGCAGCAGCAGTAGCCGGGGTTCACCCCTCCACTTT. Its protein product is CASSSSSRGSPLHF.

This chain links TRBV9 with TRBJ1-2; D possibly corresponds to TRBD1 (6 bases). Germline V CDR1 and CDR2: SGDLS, YYNGEE. Deletions cut 0 bases from V and 8 bases from J, with 11 bases between. This CDR3 is 13 amino acids long. CDR3 amino acids: CASSVAGAGGYTF. The CDR3 nucleotides are TGTGCCAGCAGCGTAGCAGGGGCAGGCGGCTACACCTTC.

The chain couples TRBV5-4 to TRBJ2-1; 15 nucleotides agree with TRBD2. In germline, CDR1 is SGHNT, CDR2 YYREEE (reference sequence). With V trimmed by 3 bases and J by 2 bases, 6 bases remained unmatched. CDR3 length equals 18 residues. The DNA for the CDR3 is TGTGCCAGCAGCTCCGGACTAGCGGGAGGGAGGGCCTACAATGAGCAGTTCTTC. Translated, it gives CASSSGLAGGRAYNEQFF.

This rearrangement joins TRBV5-6 to TRBJ2-7, with 14 bases that match TRBD2. Germline loops: CDR1 SGHDT, CDR2 YYEEEE. This CDR3 spans 17 amino acids. After removal of 0 bases from V and 2 bases from J, the junction contained 4 bases not matched to a gene. CDR3 in amino acids: CASSLDWGLAGAYEQYF. For the CDR3, the DNA is TGTGCCAGCAGCTTGGACTGGGGACTAGCGGGAGCCTACGAGCAGTACTTC.